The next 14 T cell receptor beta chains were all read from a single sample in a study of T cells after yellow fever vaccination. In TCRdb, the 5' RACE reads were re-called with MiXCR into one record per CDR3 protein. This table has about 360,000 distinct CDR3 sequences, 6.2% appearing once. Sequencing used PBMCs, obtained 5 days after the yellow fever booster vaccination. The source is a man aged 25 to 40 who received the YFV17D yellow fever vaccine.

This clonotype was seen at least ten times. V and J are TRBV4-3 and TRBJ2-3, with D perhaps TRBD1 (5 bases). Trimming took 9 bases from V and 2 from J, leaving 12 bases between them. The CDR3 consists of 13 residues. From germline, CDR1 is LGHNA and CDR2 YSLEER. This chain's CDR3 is CASAGHPTDTQYF. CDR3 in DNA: TGCGCCAGTGCAGGGCACCCCACAGATACGCAGTATTTT.

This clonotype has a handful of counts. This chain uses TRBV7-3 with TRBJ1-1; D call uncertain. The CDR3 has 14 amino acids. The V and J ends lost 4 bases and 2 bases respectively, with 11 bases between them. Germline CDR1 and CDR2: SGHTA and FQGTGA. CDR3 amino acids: CASSSLGPNTEAFF. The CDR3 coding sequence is TGTGCCAGCAGCTCCCTTGGTCCTAACACTGAAGCTTTCTTT.

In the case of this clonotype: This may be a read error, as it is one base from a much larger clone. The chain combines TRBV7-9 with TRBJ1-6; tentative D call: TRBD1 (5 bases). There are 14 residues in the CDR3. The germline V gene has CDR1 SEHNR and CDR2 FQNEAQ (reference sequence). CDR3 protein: CATESLGDNSPRHF. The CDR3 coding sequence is TGTGCCACCGAAAGCCTGGGGGATAATTCACCCCGCCACTTT.

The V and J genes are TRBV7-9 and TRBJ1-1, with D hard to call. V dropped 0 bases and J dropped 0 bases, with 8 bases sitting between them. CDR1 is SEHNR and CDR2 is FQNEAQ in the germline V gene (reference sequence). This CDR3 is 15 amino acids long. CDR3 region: CASSLALVLNTEAFF. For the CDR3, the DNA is TGTGCCAGCAGCTTAGCCTTGGTTTTGAACACTGAAGCTTTCTTT.

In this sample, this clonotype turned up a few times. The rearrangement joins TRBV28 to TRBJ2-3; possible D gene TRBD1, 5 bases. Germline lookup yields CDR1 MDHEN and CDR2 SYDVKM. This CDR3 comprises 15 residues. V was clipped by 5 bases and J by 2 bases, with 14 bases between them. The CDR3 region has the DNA TGTGCCAGCAGTGGACATCTAGGTGACACAGATACGCAGTATTTT. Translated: CASSGHLGDTDTQYF.

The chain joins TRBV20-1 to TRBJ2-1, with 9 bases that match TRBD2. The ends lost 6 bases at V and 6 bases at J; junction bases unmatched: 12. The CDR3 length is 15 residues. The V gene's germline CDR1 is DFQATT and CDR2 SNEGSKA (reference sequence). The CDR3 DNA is TGCAGTGCCAAGCAAGCAGCGGGAGGAACCAATGAGCAGTTCTTC. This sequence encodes CSAKQAAGGTNEQFF.

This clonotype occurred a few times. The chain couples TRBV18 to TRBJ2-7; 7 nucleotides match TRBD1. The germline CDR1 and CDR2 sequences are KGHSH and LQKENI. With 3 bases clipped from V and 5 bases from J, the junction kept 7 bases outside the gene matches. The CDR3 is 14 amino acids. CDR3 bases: TGTGCCAGCTCACCTATTAGGGGGCACCACGAGCAGTACTTC. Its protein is CASSPIRGHHEQYF. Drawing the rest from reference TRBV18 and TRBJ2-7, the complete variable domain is NAGVMQNPRHLVRRRGQEARLRCSPMKGHSHVYWYRQLPEEGLKFMVYLQKENIIDESGMPKERFSAEFPKEGPSILRIQQVVRGDSAAYFCASSPIRGHHEQYFGPGTRLTVT.

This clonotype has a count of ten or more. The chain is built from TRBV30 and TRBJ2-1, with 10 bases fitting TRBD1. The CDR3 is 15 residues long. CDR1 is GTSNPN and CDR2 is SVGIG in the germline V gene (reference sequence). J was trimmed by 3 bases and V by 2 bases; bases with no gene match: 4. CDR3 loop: CAWSTGQGDYNEQFF. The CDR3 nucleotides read TGTGCCTGGAGTACCGGACAGGGGGACTACAATGAGCAGTTCTTC. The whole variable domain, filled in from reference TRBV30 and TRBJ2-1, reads SQTIHQWPATLVQPVGSPLSLECTVEGTSNPNLYWYRQAAGRGLQLLFYSVGIGQISSEVPQNLSASRPQDRQFILSSKKLLLSDSGFYLCAWSTGQGDYNEQFFGPGTRLTVL.

Here the CDR3 reads CASSQIWGETQYF. The CDR3, as DNA: TGTGCCAGCAGCCAAATTTGGGGGGAGACCCAGTACTTC. The chain uses TRBV4-2 and TRBJ2-5; either TRBD1 or TRBD2 may supply D (5 bases each). The V end lost 2 bases, the J end lost 5 bases, and 9 bases lay between the germline ends. Germline-derived CDR1 and CDR2 are LGHNA and YNFKEQ. The CDR3 is 13 amino acids.

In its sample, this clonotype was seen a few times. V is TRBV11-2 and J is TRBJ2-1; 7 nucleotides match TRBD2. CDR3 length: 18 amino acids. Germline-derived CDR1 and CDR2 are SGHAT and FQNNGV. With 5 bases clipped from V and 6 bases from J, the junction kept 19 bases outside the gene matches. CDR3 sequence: CASSPNSVGRDYSNEQFF. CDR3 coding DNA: TGTGCCAGCAGCCCGAACTCGGTGGGGCGGGACTACTCCAATGAGCAGTTCTTC.

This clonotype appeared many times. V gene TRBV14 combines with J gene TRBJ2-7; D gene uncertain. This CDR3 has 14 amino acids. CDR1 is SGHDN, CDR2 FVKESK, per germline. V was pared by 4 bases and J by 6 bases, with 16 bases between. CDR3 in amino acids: CASSPLKGSGEQYF. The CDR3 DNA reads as TGTGCCAGCAGCCCGTTAAAAGGATCCGGCGAGCAGTACTTC.

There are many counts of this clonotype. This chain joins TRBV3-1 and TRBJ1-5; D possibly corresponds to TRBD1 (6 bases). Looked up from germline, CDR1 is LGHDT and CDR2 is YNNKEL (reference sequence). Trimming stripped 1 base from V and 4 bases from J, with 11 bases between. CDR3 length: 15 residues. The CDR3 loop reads CASSQALGGNQPQHF. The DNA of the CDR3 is TGTGCCAGCAGCCAAGCCTTAGGGGGGAATCAGCCCCAGCATTTT.

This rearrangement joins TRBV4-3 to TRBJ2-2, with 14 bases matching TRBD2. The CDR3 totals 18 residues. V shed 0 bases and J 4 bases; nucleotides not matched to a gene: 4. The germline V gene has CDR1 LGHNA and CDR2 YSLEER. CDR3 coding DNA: TGCGCCAGCAGCCAAGAACGACTAGCGGGAGGGTTCACCGGGGAGCTGTTTTTT. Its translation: CASSQERLAGGFTGELFF.

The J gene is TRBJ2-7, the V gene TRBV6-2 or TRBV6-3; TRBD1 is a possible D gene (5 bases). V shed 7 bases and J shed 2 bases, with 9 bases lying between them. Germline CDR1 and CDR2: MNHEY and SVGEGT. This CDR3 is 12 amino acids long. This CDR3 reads CASKTATYEQYF. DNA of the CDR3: TGTGCCAGCAAGACAGCCACCTACGAGCAGTACTTC.